Given below is one T cell receptor (beta chain) in context. The antigen is unknown. Samples came from healthy bone marrow donors. The data stem from a study of cytomegalovirus exposure and HLA in healthy donors. Primers: 60 Vbeta forward and 13 Jbeta reverse. Per the authors' pipeline: A later analysis counted some 87 million unique TCR beta chains, some 10 million shared. TCRdb's table, derived via immunoSEQ multiplex PCR, lists solely in-frame clones and lacks some. Clonal size and the V and J genes are those of that table, whereas D and trimming came from the DNA. Of about 160,000 clones listed, about four fifths are singletons. V gave up 4 bases and J gave up 8 bases; unmatched junction bases: 19. CDR1 is MRHNA and CDR2 is SNTAGT in the germline V gene. This CDR3 spans 17 amino acids. Study-wide points: As a later analysis showed, several of the most significant clusters appeared to be linked to common viral pathogens. Available immune exposure information covered CMV serostatus only.

The specimen was PBMCs. The clonotype originates from a woman younger than 45 in good health and CMV-seropositive. The chain is built from TRBV6-4 and TRBJ1-2; the match to TRBD1 covers 7 bases. CDR3 sequence (DNA): TGTGCCAGCAGTGGGGTCTCGTGGGCAGTAAAACAGGGGGGCTACACCTTC. Protein: CASSGVSWAVKQGGYTF.